A selection of T cell receptor beta chains follows, all from one sample in a study of blood T cell repertoires in COVID-19. Libraries were prepared by immunoSEQ multiplex PCR; TCRdb keeps only in-frame clonotypes and omits some of them. The sample lists a few hundred thousand clones; about 89% were seen once. Input material: peripheral blood. These receptors were obtained from a man aged 18 to 30 who had recovered from COVID-19. Both conserved end residues are part of each CDR3. The D gene is left open where the match is weak. Size is stated for part of the rows, as once, few or many counts, or as a class when the clone is expanded.

15	TRBD1	NA	TRBV5-1	TRBJ2-1	TGCGCCAGCAGCTTAACCGGGACAGACTACAATGAGCAGTTCTTC	CASSLTGTDYNEQFF
12	NA	NA	TRBV2	TRBJ2-1	TGTGCCAGCAGTGCGGCCCTAGTCGGGCAGTTCTTC	CASSAALVGQFF
14	NA	NA	TRBV2	TRBJ2-7	TGTGCCAGCAGGGGCTACGATTACTCCTACGAGCAGTACTTC	CASRGYDYSYEQYF
13	NA	NA	TRBV12-5	TRBJ2-2	TGTGCTAGTGGTCCGACAGGCGACGGGGAGCTGTTTTTT	CASGPTGDGELFF
15	NA	NA	TRBV9	TRBJ2-3	TGTGCCAGCAGCGTAGGCACAGGTAATCAGGATACGCAGTATTTT	CASSVGTGNQDTQYF
14	NA	NA	TRBV7-9	TRBJ1-1	TGTGCCAGCAGACCCACAGGGAGCGGGGGTGAAGCTTTCTTT	CASRPTGSGGEAFF
13	TRBD1	NA	TRBV5-4	TRBJ1-6	TGTGCCAGCAGCTTTGACAGGGAGTCACCCCTCCACTTT	CASSFDRESPLHF
14	TRBD2	NA	TRBV29-1	TRBJ2-1	TGCAGCGTTGAACGGGGGGTCTCCTACAATGAGCAGTTCTTC	CSVERGVSYNEQFF
15	NA	NA	TRBV7-7	TRBJ2-7	TGTGCTAGCAGCCCACGTCCAGGTAGCTCCTACGAGCAGTACTTC	CASSPRPGSSYEQYF
14	NA	NA	TRBV6-2/TRBV6-3	TRBJ1-2	TGTGCCAGCAGTCCGGCGGGTTCTAGCTATGGCTACACCTTC	CASSPAGSSYGYTF
14	NA	NA	TRBV15	TRBJ2-3	TGTGCCACCAGCTACCTCGGGGGCACAGATACGCAGTATTTT	CATSYLGGTDTQYF
13	NA	NA	TRBV6-5	TRBJ1-1	TGTGCCACCCGTAGTTGGAGGAACACTGAAGCTTTCTTT	CATRSWRNTEAFF
16	NA	NA	TRBV5-1	TRBJ1-3	TGCGCCAGCAGCCCCGGAGGGGCTACGGGAGGAAACACCATATATTTT	CASSPGGATGGNTIYF
14	NA	NA	TRBV5-4	TRBJ2-7	TGTGCCAGCAGCTTGGCAGGGGTGTTCAACGAGCAGTACTTC	CASSLAGVFNEQYF
18	TRBD1	once	TRBV5-1	TRBJ1-6	TGCGCCAGCAGCAAGGAAGGGGACAGAGTCTCCTATAATTCACCCCTCCACTTT	CASSKEGDRVSYNSPLHF
17	TRBD1	NA	TRBV19	TRBJ2-1	TGTGCCAGTAGTACCAGCGCCCGGGACAGGGGCCACAATGAGCAGTTCTTC	CASSTSARDRGHNEQFF
17	NA	few	TRBV4-3	TRBJ1-5	TGCGCCAGCAGCCAGGGGGACACAATCCTCGGCAATCAGCCCCAGCATTTT	CASSQGDTILGNQPQHF
13	NA	NA	TRBV27	TRBJ1-1	TGTGCCAGCACCAGGACACTGAACACTGAAGCTTTCTTT	CASTRTLNTEAFF
15	NA	NA	TRBV3-1/TRBV3-2	TRBJ2-7	TGTGCCAGCAGCCAAGGACTAAGCGGAGCCTACGAGCAGTACTTC	CASSQGLSGAYEQYF
14	TRBD1	NA	TRBV4-2	TRBJ1-1	TGTGCCAGCATCGCGACAGGGCCCATCACTGAAGCTTTCTTT	CASIATGPITEAFF
16	TRBD1	NA	TRBV9	TRBJ2-1	TGTGCCAGCAGCTCATACTGGACAGGGAAGGTGGATGAGCAGTTCTTC	CASSSYWTGKVDEQFF
14	NA	once	TRBV6-5	TRBJ2-5	TGTGCCAGCAGCCATCAGCGAGCCGGGGAGACCCAGTACTTC	CASSHQRAGETQYF
14	TRBD1	NA	TRBV11-3	TRBJ2-3	TGTGCCAGCAGCCTGACAGGGGGGACAGATACGCAGTATTTT	CASSLTGGTDTQYF
17	NA	NA	TRBV5-1	TRBJ2-1	TGCGCCAGCAGCTTGGCGGGACTCCGAAGCTCCTACAATGAGCAGTTCTTC	CASSLAGLRSSYNEQFF
17	TRBD2	NA	TRBV3-1/TRBV3-2	TRBJ2-3	TGTGCCAGCAGCCCCCCGGGACTAGCGGCAAGCACAGATACGCAGTATTTT	CASSPPGLAASTDTQYF
14	TRBD1	NA	TRBV10-3	TRBJ2-1	TGTGCCACCCAGGGGACAGGGGGCTACAATGAGCAGTTCTTC	CATQGTGGYNEQFF
16	NA	NA	TRBV2	TRBJ1-2	TGTGCCAGCAGCCCCGGGACTCAACGTTCCCTCTATGGCTACACCTTC	CASSPGTQRSLYGYTF
14	TRBD2	NA	TRBV10-2	TRBJ2-7	TGCGCCAGCAGTGTCCTAGGGACTACCTACGAGCAGTACTTC	CASSVLGTTYEQYF
16	TRBD2	NA	TRBV30	TRBJ2-3	TGTGCCTGGAGTTGGGCGGGAGTTACTTCGGCAGATACGCAGTATTTT	CAWSWAGVTSADTQYF
16	NA	NA	TRBV5-1	TRBJ2-5	TGCGCCAGCAGCGCTAAGACAGGGTCGGGGGCGGAGACCCAGTACTTC	CASSAKTGSGAETQYF
14	NA	NA	TRBV6-6	TRBJ2-2	TGTGCCAGCCTCAGGACAAAGAACACCGGGGAGCTGTTTTTT	CASLRTKNTGELFF
13	NA	once	TRBV5-6	TRBJ1-1	TGTGCCAGCAGCTTGGCGGGGGTCACTGAAGCTTTCTTT	CASSLAGVTEAFF
15	NA	NA	TRBV3-1/TRBV3-2	TRBJ1-5	TGTGCCAGCAGCCCCACCCGGGTTAGCAATCAGCCCCAGCATTTT	CASSPTRVSNQPQHF
13	NA	NA	TRBV5-8	TRBJ2-2	TGTGCCAGCAGCTCACTCCGAACCGGGGAGCTGTTTTTT	CASSSLRTGELFF
16	NA	once	TRBV18	TRBJ1-4	TGTGCCAGCTCAACCTTCAAGGCAGGGCTTAATGAAAAACTGTTTTTT	CASSTFKAGLNEKLFF
17	TRBD2	NA	TRBV4-3	TRBJ2-1	TGCGCCAGCAGCAGAGGGTCCCTAGCGGGGGGTTTAAATGAGCAGTTCTTC	CASSRGSLAGGLNEQFF
18	TRBD1	NA	TRBV7-9	TRBJ2-2	TGTGCCAGCAGCTTAGTAACACTGGACAGGAGGAACACCGGGGAGCTGTTTTTT	CASSLVTLDRRNTGELFF
14	TRBD2	NA	TRBV11-3	TRBJ2-3	TGTGCCAGCAGTTTGACTAGCGGCACAGATACGCAGTATTTT	CASSLTSGTDTQYF
16	TRBD1	once	TRBV2	TRBJ2-7	TGTGCCAGCAGTTCGCCCGCGGACAGGCCTAGAGACGAGCAGTACTTC	CASSSPADRPRDEQYF
14	NA	NA	TRBV6-1	TRBJ2-5	TGTGCCAGCAGTGAGGAGGGGATGGGAGAGACCCAGTACTTC	CASSEEGMGETQYF
17	NA	NA	TRBV5-1	TRBJ1-1	TGCGCCAGCAGCATGACTGCGGGACCCAGAAGAGGGACTGAAGCTTTCTTT	CASSMTAGPRRGTEAFF
15	TRBD1	once	TRBV9	TRBJ1-2	TGTGCCAGCAGCGGGGGAGACAGGGTGTACTATGGCTACACCTTC	CASSGGDRVYYGYTF
18	NA	NA	TRBV11-2	TRBJ2-1	TGTGCCAGCAGCTCCAGGGCGCAGGGTCCTCTCTATTACAATGAGCAGTTCTTC	CASSSRAQGPLYYNEQFF
16	TRBD1	NA	TRBV7-9	TRBJ2-1	TGTGCCAGCAGCGCTAGACAGGGTCGCTCCTACAATGAGCAGTTCTTC	CASSARQGRSYNEQFF
14	NA	once	TRBV19	TRBJ1-3	TGTGCCAGTAGTGACACCAAAGGAGGAAACACCATATATTTT	CASSDTKGGNTIYF
14	NA	NA	TRBV30	TRBJ2-7	TGTGCCTGGAGTGTTGCACGGTCCCCTTATGAGCAGTACTTC	CAWSVARSPYEQYF
15	TRBD2	NA	TRBV11-1	TRBJ2-3	TGTGCCAGCAGCCTAAGCGGGAGAGCAGCAGATACGCAGTATTTT	CASSLSGRAADTQYF
16	TRBD1	NA	TRBV2	TRBJ1-6	TGTGCCAGCAGTCCTAGGGACAGCTCCTATAATTCACCCCTCCACTTT	CASSPRDSSYNSPLHF
14	TRBD1	NA	TRBV18	TRBJ1-2	TGTGCCAGCTCACCAGAAGGCAGGGGGTATGGCTACACCTTC	CASSPEGRGYGYTF
14	NA	NA	TRBV6-5	TRBJ1-1	TGTGCCAGCAGACCAGGACAGAAGAACACTGAAGCTTTCTTT	CASRPGQKNTEAFF
20	NA	once	TRBV27	TRBJ1-2	TGTGCCAGCAGTTTATATAGGATGAATATAGGACAGTTTAGCACCTATGGCTACACCTTC	CASSLYRMNIGQFSTYGYTF